The clone carrying this T cell receptor (beta chain) was recorded only once. This entry belongs to a study of blood T cell repertoires in COVID-19. Turning to the study itself: Sources were T cells, B-cell-depleted T cells, or PBMCs; the material itself was cDNA or gDNA.

Using immunoSEQ multiplex PCR, the repertoire was profiled, and TCRdb retains in-frame clones only, with some absent. Among hundreds of thousands of clones listed, roughly nine tenths were seen once. V gave up 3 bases and J gave up 4 bases, with 9 bases separating them. In germline, CDR1 is SGHVS, CDR2 FQNEAQ. The CDR3 runs to 13 residues. The sequencing sample was made of PBMCs or T cells enriched from blood (not recorded which). The genes are TRBV7-8 and TRBJ1-2; TRBD1 might be the D (5 bases). This TCR was sampled from a man aged 18 to 30 who had recovered from COVID-19. The CDR3 region is CASSLGGGYGYTF. CDR3 sequence (DNA): TGTGCCAGCAGCTTGGGCGGGGGCTATGGCTACACCTTC.